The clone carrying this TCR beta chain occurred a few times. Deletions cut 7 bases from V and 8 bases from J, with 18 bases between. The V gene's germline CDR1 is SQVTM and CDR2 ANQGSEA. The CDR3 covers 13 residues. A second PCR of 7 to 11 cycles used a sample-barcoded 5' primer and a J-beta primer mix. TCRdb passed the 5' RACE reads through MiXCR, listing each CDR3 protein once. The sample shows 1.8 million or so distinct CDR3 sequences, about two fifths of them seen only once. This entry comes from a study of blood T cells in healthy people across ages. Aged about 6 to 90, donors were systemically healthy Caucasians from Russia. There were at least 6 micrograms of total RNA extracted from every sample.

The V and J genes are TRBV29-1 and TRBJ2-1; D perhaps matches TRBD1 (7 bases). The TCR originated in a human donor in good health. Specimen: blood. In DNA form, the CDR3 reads TGCAGCGCCAGTACAACAGGGGAGGATGAGCAGTTCTTC. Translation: CSASTTGEDEQFF.